A selection of T cell receptor beta chains follows, all from one sample in a study of blood T cell repertoires in COVID-19. Sequencing was performed with immunoSEQ multiplex PCR; in TCRdb, only in-frame clones are kept and a portion is missing. The sample has fewer than 150,000 clones, 75% to 85% seen once. The sequencing sample was made of peripheral blood. The receptor set was obtained from a man aged 45-65 years with acute or convalescent COVID-19. Both conserved end residues are trimmed from each CDR3. Each record gives: D gene, V gene, CDR3 protein. The D gene is left open where the match is weak.

- | TRBV6-5 | ASSFREDNQPQH
TRBD1 | TRBV18 | ASSPPGQGFGNTIY
- | TRBV5-4 | ASSLNRDQPQH
- | TRBV7-8 | ASSKGQSIGPQH
TRBD1 | TRBV19 | ASSTDRGSAGANVLT
- | TRBV10-3 | AISRNTEAF
TRBD1 | TRBV5-6 | ASSLTGGGRSGANVLT
- | TRBV19 | ASSTSSSGLGYEQY
TRBD1 | TRBV9 | ASSEGTGSNNYGYT
- | TRBV5-1 | ASSLGQGESPLH
TRBD1 | TRBV11-1 | ASSWGQGETQY
- | TRBV4-1 | ASSQVGDSGNTIY
- | TRBV11-1 | ASSISGGTYEQY
- | TRBV2 | ASRHQGPPQEEQF
- | TRBV5-1 | ASFPTASTNEKLF
TRBD2 | TRBV24-1 | ATSEVTSGSYEQF
TRBD1 | TRBV6-5 | ASTRDPGGDQPQH
- | TRBV5-1 | ASSFATHGDGTEAF
- | TRBV4-2 | ASSQPGHEVGQY
- | TRBV13 | ASTLRAGEIDYGYT
- | TRBV10-2 | ASSESKSGYEQY
TRBD1 | TRBV18 | ASSPTGGDAYEQY
TRBD1 | TRBV6-6 | ASSRPPGQGTGELF
- | TRBV19 | ASRPPGSTDTQY
- | TRBV6-5 | ASSYGPINQPQH
- | TRBV7-3 | ASSLTKGLPDTQY
- | TRBV20-1 | SAPQGQELF
- | TRBV5-1 | ASSPSPQGTNYGYT
TRBD1 | TRBV5-4 | ASSLGGTDQPQH
- | TRBV2 | ASSAGRVQAKNIQY
TRBD2 | TRBV7-8 | ASSFVAGGTSYEQY
- | TRBV3-1/TRBV3-2 | ASSQAVKGLGEKLF
TRBD1 | TRBV6-5 | ASSYATGQGNEKLF
- | TRBV20-1 | SASGQGEKLF
- | TRBV4-2 | ASSQDPGFLGDEQF
TRBD2 | TRBV5-1 | ASSGTGTSGDTQY
- | TRBV3-1/TRBV3-2 | ASSQWAEDEQY
TRBD1 | TRBV18 | ASSPRTGDGYT
TRBD2 | TRBV5-4 | ASSLDLAGTYNEQF
- | TRBV7-9 | ASSLVGQRLYGYT
TRBD2 | TRBV11-2 | ASSLGSLAGGPYEQY
TRBD2 | TRBV7-9 | ASSFPLAGPSYNEQF